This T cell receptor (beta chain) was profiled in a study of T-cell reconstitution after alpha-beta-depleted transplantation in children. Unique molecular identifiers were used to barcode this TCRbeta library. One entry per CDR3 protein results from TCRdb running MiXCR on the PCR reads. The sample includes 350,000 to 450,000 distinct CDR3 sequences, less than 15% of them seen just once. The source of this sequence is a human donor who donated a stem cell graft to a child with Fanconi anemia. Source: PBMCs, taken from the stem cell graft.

This CDR3 is CASSDLRERGYTF. CDR3 nucleotides: TGTGCCAGCAGCGACCTCAGGGAGAGAGGCTACACCTTC. This chain connects TRBV6-1 to TRBJ1-2; the D gene is possibly TRBD1 (5 bases). V gave up 6 bases and J gave up 8 bases, with 16 bases separating them. This CDR3 is 13 amino acids long. Per the germline V gene, CDR1 is MNHNS and CDR2 is SASEGT.